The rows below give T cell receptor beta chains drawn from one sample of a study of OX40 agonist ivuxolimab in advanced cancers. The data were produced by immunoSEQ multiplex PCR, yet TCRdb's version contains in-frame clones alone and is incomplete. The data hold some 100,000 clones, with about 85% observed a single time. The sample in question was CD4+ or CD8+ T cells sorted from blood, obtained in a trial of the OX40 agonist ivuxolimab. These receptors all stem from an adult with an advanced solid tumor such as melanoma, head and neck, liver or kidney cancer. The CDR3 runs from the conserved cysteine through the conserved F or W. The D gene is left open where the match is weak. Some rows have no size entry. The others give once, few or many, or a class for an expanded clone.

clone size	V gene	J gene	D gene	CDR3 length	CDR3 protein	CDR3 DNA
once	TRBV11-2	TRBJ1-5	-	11	CASSLGQPQHF	TGTGCCAGCAGCTTAGGTCAGCCCCAGCATTTT
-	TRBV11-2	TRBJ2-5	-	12	CASSLFTETQYF	TGTGCCAGCAGCTTGTTTACGGAGACCCAGTACTTC
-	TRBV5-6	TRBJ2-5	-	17	CASTIIHGGKGKETQYF	TGTGCCAGCACCATCATCCATGGGGGCAAGGGGAAAGAGACCCAGTACTTC
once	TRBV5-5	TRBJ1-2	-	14	CASSLEAGVYGYTF	TGTGCCAGCAGCTTGGAGGCAGGAGTATACGGCTACACCTTC
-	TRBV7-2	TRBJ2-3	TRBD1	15	CASSLDRGSTDTQYF	TGTGCCAGCAGCCTTGACAGGGGAAGCACAGATACGCAGTATTTT
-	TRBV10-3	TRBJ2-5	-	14	CAISARQTQETQYF	TGTGCCATCAGTGCGAGGCAGACCCAAGAGACCCAGTACTTC
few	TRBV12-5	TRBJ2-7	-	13	CASMRGWTGEQYF	TGTGCTAGTATGAGGGGATGGACCGGCGAGCAGTACTTC
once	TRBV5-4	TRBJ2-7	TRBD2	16	CASSTPSGKSSYEQYF	TGTGCCAGCAGCACCCCAAGCGGGAAGAGCTCCTACGAGCAGTACTTC
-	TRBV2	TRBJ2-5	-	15	CASIQKEYSQETQYF	TGTGCCAGCATCCAAAAGGAGTACAGCCAAGAGACCCAGTACTTC
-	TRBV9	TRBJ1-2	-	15	CASRYRWDTDYGYTF	TGTGCCAGCCGCTACCGGTGGGACACGGACTATGGCTACACCTTC
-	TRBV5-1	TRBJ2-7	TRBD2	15	CASSLISGGSYEQYF	TGCGCCAGCAGCCTGATTAGCGGGGGGTCCTACGAGCAGTACTTC
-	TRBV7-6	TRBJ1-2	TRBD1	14	CASSHDRVGYGYTF	TGTGCCAGCAGCCACGACAGGGTGGGATATGGCTACACCTTC
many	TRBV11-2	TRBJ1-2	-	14	CASSSLGGGYGYTF	TGTGCCAGCAGCTCCCTCGGCGGAGGCTATGGCTACACCTTC
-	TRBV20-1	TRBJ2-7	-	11	CSARPSYEQYF	TGCAGTGCTAGACCCTCCTACGAGCAGTACTTC
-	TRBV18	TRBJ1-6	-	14	CASSYDAKGSPLHF	TGTGCCAGCTCATACGACGCGAAGGGTTCACCCCTCCACTTT